Below are 18 T cell receptor beta chains sequenced from a single sample in a study of regulatory T cells in long-lasting Graves disease. The time point is: newly diagnosed GD, antithyroid drugs for less than 3 months. The TCR library was prepared using RNA isolated from PBMCs. HTBI primers from iRepertoire and Arm-PCR of CDR3 regions yielded the TCR beta libraries. TCRdb processed the multiplex PCR reads anew with MiXCR; each CDR3 protein has one entry. The sample carries about 530,000 distinct CDR3 sequences, around 15% recorded once. The sample also formed part of further work on T cells in Graves' hyperthyroidism and ophthalmopathy.

This material consisted of peripheral blood mononuclear cells (PBMCs), taken at new diagnosis, from a patient treated with antithyroid drugs. The source of these receptors is a woman aged 40 to 65 with Graves disease.

The J gene is TRBJ2-7, the V gene TRBV30, with TRBD1 matching over 7 bases. The V gene end was trimmed by 1 base and the J gene end by 3 bases; junction bases not matched to a gene: 3. Germline CDR1 GTSNPN, CDR2 SVGIG (reference sequence). There are 13 residues in the CDR3. CDR3 nucleotides: TGTGCCTGGAGTGCCCGACAGGGCTACGAGCAGTACTTC. Translation: CAWSARQGYEQYF.

In its sample, this clonotype was seen many times. The chain joins TRBV3-1 to TRBJ1-1, with 8 bases fitting TRBD1. J was trimmed by 10 bases and V by 4 bases; bases with no gene match: 8. The germline CDR1 and CDR2 sequences are LGHDT and YNNKEL (reference sequence). This CDR3 has 13 residues. The CDR3 sequence is CASSPQGADLAFF. The CDR3 nucleotides read TGTGCCAGCAGCCCGCAGGGGGCGGATTTAGCTTTCTTT.

Many counts were recorded for this clonotype. CDR3 in amino acids: CASSEAGGNTEAFF. CDR3 nucleotide sequence: TGTGCCAGCAGTGAAGCGGGAGGGAACACTGAAGCTTTCTTT. V is TRBV6-1 and J is TRBJ1-1; D unclear. Germline V lookup: CDR1 MNHNS, CDR2 SASEGT. The CDR3 is 14 amino acids. Trimming cost V 0 bases and J 1 base, with 6 bases left between them.

This clonotype was picked up many times. The gene calls are TRBV11-2 and TRBJ2-2, with D maybe TRBD2 (5 bases). Germline lookup yields CDR1 SGHAT and CDR2 FQNNGV. V lost 5 bases to trimming and J lost 7 bases, with 14 bases between them. The CDR3 is 14 residues long. CDR3 DNA sequence: TGTGCCAGCAGCCCTTTGCCCGGGGTCGGGGAGCTGTTTTTT. It translates to CASSPLPGVGELFF.

This clonotype showed up many times. At one boundary the junction diverges from the germline segment, which might be a read error. This chain connects TRBV20-1 to TRBJ2-7, with 10 bases identical to TRBD2. The germline V gene has CDR1 DFQATT and CDR2 SNEGSKA (reference sequence). The CDR3 runs to 12 residues. The CDR3 loop reads CSSSGGAFEQYF. CDR3 nucleotide sequence: TGCAGTTCTAGCGGGGGCGCCTTCGAGCAGTACTTC.

In this sample, this clonotype turned up many times. CDR3 in DNA: TGTGCCAGCAGCCAAGAAAAAGTGAACACTGAAGCTTTCTTT. It codes for CASSQEKVNTEAFF. The genes are TRBV3-1 and TRBJ1-1, with D unclear. The ends were cut back, 0 bases at V and 0 bases at J, with 5 bases in the middle. The CDR3 sequence is 14 residues long. Germline V gene data show CDR1 as LGHDT and CDR2 as YNNKEL (reference sequence).

This clonotype was detected many times. This chain uses TRBV18 with TRBJ1-1; D gene unclear. With 3 bases removed from V and 4 bases from J, the gap between germline ends came to 12 bases. The germline V gene encodes CDR1 KGHSH and CDR2 LQKENI. The CDR3 covers 14 residues. The CDR3 nucleotides read TGTGCCAGCTCACCTGACCCGAAGGGCACTGAAGCTTTCTTT. Translated: CASSPDPKGTEAFF.

This clonotype showed up just a few times. The chain couples TRBV12-3 or TRBV12-4 to TRBJ2-1; 14 nucleotides line up with TRBD2. Trimming at V came to 6 bases and at J to 4 bases, leaving 2 bases not matched to a gene. The CDR3 runs to 15 residues. In DNA, the CDR3 is TGTGCCAGCAGGGGGACTAGCGGGGGATACAATGAGCAGTTCTTC. Translated, it gives CASRGTSGGYNEQFF.

This clonotype was counted ten times or more. The chain links TRBV7-8 to TRBJ1-1; tentatively, D is TRBD1 (6 bases). The CDR3 runs 15 residues. Trimming removed 4 bases from V and 7 bases from J, with 19 bases in between. Germline CDR1 is SGHVS and CDR2 is FQNEAQ. CDR3 sequence reads: CASSSNPGTIFEAFF. The CDR3 DNA follows: TGTGCCAGCAGCTCCAATCCCGGGACAATCTTTGAAGCTTTCTTT.

The J gene is TRBJ2-7, the V gene TRBV7-9; 9 nucleotides agree with TRBD1. Trimming cost V 2 bases and J 4 bases; bases outside gene matches: 6. The germline gives CDR1 SEHNR, CDR2 FQNEAQ (reference sequence). The CDR3 has 15 residues. The CDR3: CASSLKGTGLYEQYF. The CDR3 DNA is TGTGCCAGCAGCTTAAAGGGGACAGGGCTTTACGAGCAGTACTTC. The entire variable domain, with the rest obtained from reference TRBV7-9 and TRBJ2-7, is as follows: DTGVSQNPRHKITKRGQNVTFRCDPISEHNRLYWYRQTLGQGPEFLTYFQNEAQLEKSRLLSDRFSAERPKGSFSTLEIQRTEQGDSAMYLCASSLKGTGLYEQYFGPGTRLTVT.

About this clonotype: This sequence may be a read error, since a much larger clone differs from it by one base. The rearrangement uses TRBV20-1 and TRBJ2-2; D unclear. Per germline, CDR1 DFQATT and CDR2 SNEGSKA (reference sequence). The CDR3 covers 14 residues. The CDR3, as DNA: TGCAGTGCTAGGACCAGCCTGGGCACCAGGGAGCTGTTTTTT. As protein: CSARTSLGTRELFF.

At least ten counts were recorded for this clonotype. The rearrangement links TRBV3-1 to TRBJ1-2, with a possible D match to TRBD1 (5 bases). Germline assignment: CDR1 LGHDT and CDR2 YNNKEL (reference sequence). V was pared by 1 base and J by 4 bases, with 16 bases between. This CDR3 is built from 16 residues. The CDR3 DNA follows: TGTGCCAGCAGCCAAGGTTCAACCGGGACCATCTATGGCTACACCTTC. This codes for CASSQGSTGTIYGYTF.

This clonotype was picked up a small number of times. The chain couples TRBV19 to TRBJ1-1; 8 bases are a match to TRBD1. The CDR3 has 16 residues. V shed 7 bases and J 0 bases; nucleotides not matched to a gene: 10. Germline values: CDR1 LNHDA, CDR2 SQIVND (reference sequence). CDR3 amino acids: CASITGQGGMNTEAFF. CDR3 coding DNA: TGTGCCAGTATAACAGGACAGGGCGGAATGAACACTGAAGCTTTCTTT.

Concerning this clonotype itself: A much larger clone is a single base away; this may be a read error. This chain uses TRBV28 with TRBJ2-5, with D tentatively TRBD1 or TRBD2 (6 bases each). The CDR3 is 19 amino acids. V was pared by 1 base and J by 2 bases, with 23 bases between. The germline gives CDR1 MDHEN, CDR2 SYDVKM. The CDR3 protein is CASSLSGLGGGKGQETQYF. CDR3 in DNA: TGTGCCAGCAGTTTATCGGGGCTTGGAGGGGGGAAAGGACAAGAGACCCAGTACTTC.

This clonotype was counted a few times. The chain has TRBV5-5 and TRBJ1-3, with D possibly matching TRBD1 (6 bases). Germline lookup yields CDR1 SGHKS and CDR2 YYEKEE (reference sequence). Between the trimmed V and J ends, which lost 3 bases and 1 base, there was a span of 14 bases. This CDR3 is built from 16 residues. CDR3 sequence reads: CASSWGAGISGNTIYF. In DNA form, the CDR3 reads TGTGCCAGCAGCTGGGGGGCGGGGATTTCTGGAAACACCATATATTTT.

This clonotype was picked up many times. This rearrangement joins TRBV6-5 to TRBJ2-7; D is unclear. This CDR3 is built from 13 residues. Germline-derived CDR1 and CDR2 are MNHEY and SVGAGI. V was cut by 4 bases and J by 2 bases, with 9 bases left in between. The CDR3 DNA follows: TGTGCCAGCAGTTGGAGCGAGACCTACGAGCAGTACTTC. The encoded protein is CASSWSETYEQYF.

This clonotype has ten or more counts. The chain carries TRBV3-1 and TRBJ1-2; D call uncertain. Germline CDR1 LGHDT, CDR2 YNNKEL (reference sequence). With 4 bases removed from V and 7 bases from J, the gap between germline ends came to 7 bases. The CDR3 totals 11 residues. CDR3 amino acids: CASSRGGGYTF. The DNA of the CDR3 is TGTGCCAGCAGCCGGGGTGGTGGCTACACCTTC.

Only a few counts were recorded for this clonotype. The chain employs TRBV11-3 and TRBJ2-3; 11 bases agree with TRBD2. Unmatched junction bases numbered 12, after V lost 5 bases and J lost 5 bases. Looked up from germline, CDR1 is SGHNT and CDR2 is YENEEA. This CDR3 has 17 amino acids. CDR3 protein: CASSPGLAGAPLDTQYF. CDR3 sequence (DNA): TGTGCCAGCAGCCCCGGACTAGCGGGTGCCCCCCTAGATACGCAGTATTTT.